The 23 T cell receptor beta chains given below trace back to one sample, sequenced in a study of blood T cells in healthy people across ages. The use of a sample-barcoded 5' primer and a J-beta primer mix characterized a second PCR of roughly 7 to 11 cycles. Each CDR3 protein is one row after TCRdb ran MiXCR on the 5' RACE reads. Of around 750,000 distinct CDR3 sequences listed, roughly 50% are singletons. The sample was blood. The receptors derive from an elderly man in good health.

The rearrangement uses TRBV7-3 and TRBJ2-2, with 7 bases fitting TRBD1. The V gene end was trimmed by 5 bases and the J gene end by 3 bases; junction bases not matched to a gene: 9. The CDR3 is 16 residues long. Germline V lookup: CDR1 SGHTA, CDR2 FQGTGA. The CDR3, as DNA: TGTGCCAGCAGCCCGACCTTCAGGGGGTACACCGGGGAGCTGTTTTTT. This translates into CASSPTFRGYTGELFF.

The V gene is TRBV7-2, the J gene TRBJ1-5; 10 positions agree with TRBD1. The CDR3 contains 15 residues. Germline CDR1 and CDR2: SGHTA and FQGNSA. V trimming: 5 bases; J trimming: 5 bases; junction bases outside the gene matches: 6. In DNA, the CDR3 is TGTGCCAGCAGCGTCTACGGGACAGGGGATCAGCCCCAGCATTTT. Its protein is CASSVYGTGDQPQHF.

This clonotype was counted a few times. The chain recombines TRBV20-1 with TRBJ2-4; D is perhaps TRBD1 (6 bases). CDR1 and CDR2 (germline): DFQATT, SNEGSKA (reference sequence). The CDR3 is 13 amino acids. V was cut by 4 bases and J by 0 bases, with 7 bases left in between. CDR3 loop: CSAKQGAKNIQYF. CDR3 nucleotide sequence: TGCAGTGCTAAACAGGGAGCCAAAAACATTCAGTACTTC.

J is TRBJ2-4 and V is TRBV20-1, with 13 positions matching TRBD2. The J call is doubtful: the DNA matches TRBJ2-7 better. The CDR3 contains 16 residues. Germline V gene sequence: CDR1 DFQATT, CDR2 SNEGSKA (reference sequence). CDR3 amino acids: CSARPGLAGVGYEQYF. The CDR3 DNA sequence: TGCAGTGCTCGACCCGGACTAGCGGGAGTGGGCTACGAGCAGTACTTC.

This chain uses TRBV5-5 with TRBJ2-3; D may match TRBD1 or TRBD2 (5 bases each). The CDR3 consists of 15 residues. Germline assignment: CDR1 SGHKS and CDR2 YYEKEE (reference sequence). V lost 0 bases and J 4 bases, leaving 12 bases between the germline ends. Here the CDR3 reads CASSLALGESDTQYF. The CDR3 nucleotides are TGTGCCAGCAGCTTGGCCCTGGGGGAGTCAGATACGCAGTATTTT.

This rearrangement joins TRBV20-1 to TRBJ2-7; D assignment may be TRBD1 or TRBD2 (6 bases each). Trimming took 5 bases from V and 2 from J, leaving 16 bases between them. The CDR3 extends over 14 amino acids. The germline CDR1 and CDR2 sequences are DFQATT and SNEGSKA (reference sequence). CDR3 nucleotides: TGCAGTGCTCCGATACTAGGGGGGACCTACGAGCAGTACTTC. Translating gives CSAPILGGTYEQYF.

This clonotype was seen only once. The chain carries TRBV6-5 and TRBJ2-5; D gene unclear. Trimming left V 6 bases short and J 6 bases short, with 17 bases between. CDR1 MNHEY and CDR2 SVGAGI come from the germline V gene. This CDR3 region has 14 residues. In DNA form, the CDR3 reads TGTGCCAGCAGCGGCTCGCTACGATCCCAGACCCAGTACTTC. Its translation is CASSGSLRSQTQYF.

The J gene is TRBJ1-5, the V gene TRBV5-1, with a weak D call TRBD1 (5 bases). Per germline, CDR1 SGHRS and CDR2 YFSETQ. There are 14 residues in the CDR3. The V end lost 3 bases, the J end lost 4 bases, and 11 bases lay between the germline ends. The CDR3 DNA is TGCGCCAGCAGCTCTATGGGGGAAAATCAGCCCCAGCATTTT. Translation gives CASSSMGENQPQHF.

This chain connects TRBV10-3 to TRBJ2-1; 7 positions match TRBD2. The CDR3 runs 17 residues. J gave up 9 bases and V 0 bases, and 14 bases lay outside the gene matches. Per germline, CDR1 ENHRY and CDR2 SYGVKD. CDR3 sequence reads: CAISESIMSSGLGEQFF. CDR3 nucleotides: TGTGCCATCAGTGAGTCGATCATGTCTAGCGGCCTTGGTGAGCAGTTCTTC.

V and J are TRBV12-3 or TRBV12-4 and TRBJ2-5, with unresolved D. The V end was cut by 6 bases, the J end by 7 bases, with 15 bases between. The length of the CDR3 is 13 residues. Here the CDR3 reads CASSLSRSGTQYF. The CDR3 nucleotides read TGTGCCAGCAGCCTTAGCCGGTCTGGGACCCAGTACTTC.

The rearrangement links TRBV20-1 to TRBJ1-2; 9 bases are a match to TRBD1. The CDR3 is made up of 14 amino acids. V lost 5 bases to trimming and J lost 6 bases; unmatched junction nucleotides: 10. In germline, CDR1 is DFQATT, CDR2 SNEGSKA (reference sequence). The CDR3 region has the DNA TGCAGTGCTGGAGCCGCCGGGACAGGGCATGGCTACACCTTC. It encodes CSAGAAGTGHGYTF.

This clonotype has a handful of counts. The V call is TRBV28, the J call TRBJ2-4; 8 bases are shared with TRBD1. The DNA end is more similar to TRBJ2-7, so the J call may be wrong. Germline lookup yields CDR1 MDHEN and CDR2 SYDVKM. CDR3 size: 14 residues. The CDR3 loop reads CASTINDRGYEQYF. The DNA of the CDR3 is TGTGCCAGCACCATCAACGACAGGGGCTACGAGCAGTACTTC.

Note on this clonotype: A junction end diverges from the germline sequence, so it may reflect a read error. The chain combines TRBV15 with TRBJ2-5; possibly TRBD1 for D (6 bases). The end of the DNA is better explained by TRBJ2-7, so the J call may be wrong. The germline CDR1 and CDR2 sequences are LNHNV and YYDKDF (reference sequence). The CDR3 consists of 13 residues. The CDR3 is CANSRDPRGEQYF. Written as DNA, the CDR3 is TGTGCCAACAGCAGAGATCCCAGGGGCGAGCAGTACTTC.

This chain joins TRBV20-1 and TRBJ1-6, with D possibly being TRBD1 (6 bases). The CDR3 is 17 residues long. Germline loops: CDR1 DFQATT, CDR2 SNEGSKA (reference sequence). V was shortened by 0 bases and J by 0 bases, with 12 bases between the two germline ends. DNA for the CDR3: TGCAGTGCTAGAGATTGGCAGGGGAGCTCCTATAATTCACCCCTCCACTTT. Translating gives CSARDWQGSSYNSPLHF.

The chain combines TRBV2 with TRBJ2-4; TRBD2 agrees at 7 bases. V dropped 1 base and J dropped 0; count of bases not matched to a gene: 6. CDR1 is SNHLY and CDR2 is FYNNEI in the germline V gene. The CDR3 totals 17 residues. The CDR3 nucleotides are TGTGCCAGCAGTGAAGTGGGGGGAGGGATAGCCAAAAACATTCAGTACTTC. This sequence encodes CASSEVGGGIAKNIQYF.

The chain has TRBV5-1 and TRBJ2-1; possibly TRBD2 for D (5 bases). The CDR3 loop spans 16 amino acids. Germline V gene data show CDR1 as SGHRS and CDR2 as YFSETQ. V dropped 4 bases and J dropped 4 bases, with 18 bases sitting between them. CDR3 amino acids: CASSPLKGVGYNEQFF. In DNA form, the CDR3 reads TGCGCCAGCAGCCCCTTGAAGGGAGTTGGGTACAATGAGCAGTTCTTC.

The chain employs TRBV7-2 and TRBJ1-3; D is uncertain. This CDR3 region has 15 residues. CDR1 is SGHTA and CDR2 is FQGNSA in the germline V gene. V gave up 5 bases and J gave up 0 bases, with 11 bases separating them. The CDR3 loop is CASSPRQSSGNTIYF. The CDR3 region has the DNA TGTGCCAGCAGCCCCCGGCAGAGCTCTGGAAACACCATATATTTT.

The chain carries TRBV12-3 or TRBV12-4 and TRBJ1-5, with unresolved D. V lost 4 bases and J lost 3, with 7 bases in between. The CDR3 has 13 residues. The CDR3 DNA is TGTGCCAGCAGTTGGAGGTTCAATCAGCCCCAGCATTTT. Its translation is CASSWRFNQPQHF.

This clonotype was seen a few times. The rearrangement joins TRBV29-1 to TRBJ2-4, with 8 bases fitting TRBD2. CDR1 is SQVTM, CDR2 ANQGSEA, per germline. This CDR3 is 12 amino acids long. Trimming took 6 bases from V and 7 from J; bases not matched to a gene: 5. This chain's CDR3 is CSVGSGSNIQYF. The DNA for the CDR3 is TGCAGCGTCGGGAGCGGGAGTAACATTCAGTACTTC.

V gene TRBV5-4 combines with J gene TRBJ2-5; tentative D call: TRBD1 (7 bases). CDR1 and CDR2 from the germline V gene are SGHNT and YYREEE (reference sequence). V was trimmed by 4 bases and J by 1 base, leaving 14 bases between them. CDR3 length: 15 amino acids. In nucleotides, the CDR3 is TGTGCCAGCAGCGCGGGGACAGCCTCCCAAGAGACCCAGTACTTC. Residues: CASSAGTASQETQYF.

V usage is TRBV3-1 and J usage is TRBJ1-1; D is uncertain. Trimming pared 3 bases from V and 2 bases from J, leaving 7 bases between. The CDR3 has 13 amino acids. CDR1 LGHDT and CDR2 YNNKEL come from the germline V gene (reference sequence). The CDR3 DNA is TGTGCCAGCAGCCACGGTCCAAACACTGAAGCTTTCTTT. Amino acids: CASSHGPNTEAFF.

The chain combines TRBV7-2 with TRBJ1-1, with unresolved D. Germline V gene lookup returns CDR1 SGHTA and CDR2 FQGNSA. The CDR3 runs to 14 residues. V gave up 4 bases and J gave up 1 base, with 10 bases separating them. CDR3 DNA sequence: TGTGCCAGCAGCTCCTCCGGGGAGAACACTGAAGCTTTCTTT. Its protein is CASSSSGENTEAFF.

This clonotype was counted a single time. Its ends do not fully match the called genes, so a read error is possible. J is TRBJ2-7 and V is TRBV27; D gene uncertain. Germline V lookup: CDR1 MNHEY, CDR2 SMNVEV (reference sequence). The CDR3 spans 13 residues. DNA for the CDR3: TGTGCCGGCAGCGCGAACGCCGGTCGCGAGCAGTACTTC. Encoded protein: CAGSANAGREQYF.